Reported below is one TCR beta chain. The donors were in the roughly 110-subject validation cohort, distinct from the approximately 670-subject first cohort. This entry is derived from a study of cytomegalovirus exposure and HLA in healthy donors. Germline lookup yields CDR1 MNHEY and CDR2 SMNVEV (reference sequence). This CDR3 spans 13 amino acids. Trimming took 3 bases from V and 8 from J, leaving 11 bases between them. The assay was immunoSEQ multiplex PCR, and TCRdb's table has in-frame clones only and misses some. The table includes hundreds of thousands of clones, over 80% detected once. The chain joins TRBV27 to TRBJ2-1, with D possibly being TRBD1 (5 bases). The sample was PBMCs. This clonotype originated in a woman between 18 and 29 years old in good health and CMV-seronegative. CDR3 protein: CASSFTTAHEQFF. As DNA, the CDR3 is TGTGCCAGCAGTTTCACGACAGCCCATGAGCAGTTCTTC.